This entry lists 20 T cell receptor beta chains sequenced from one sample in a study of shared clonotypes between healthy human individuals. Here immunoSEQ multiplex PCR was the method, and the copy in TCRdb shows in-frame clones only, minus some. Here the sample spans some 95,000 clones, roughly two thirds being singletons. The source material was memory CD8+ T cells sorted from blood. Specified subset: CD45RO+ cells pooled with CCR7-negative TemRA cells. These receptors originate from a man aged 25 to 40 in good health.

The rearrangement links TRBV28 to TRBJ2-1; D unresolved. Germline V CDR1 and CDR2: MDHEN, SYDVKM. CDR3 length equals 14 residues. V was trimmed by 3 bases and J by 3 bases, leaving 9 bases between them. CDR3: CASSLVGIYNEQFF. In DNA, the CDR3 is TGTGCCAGCAGTTTGGTGGGGATCTACAATGAGCAGTTCTTC.

The rearrangement uses TRBV6-4 and TRBJ1-1; D uncertain. Germline CDR1 MRHNA, CDR2 SNTAGT. The CDR3 covers 15 residues. V dropped 5 bases and J dropped 6 bases, with 19 bases sitting between them. The CDR3: CASSRRADPTAEAFF. DNA of the CDR3: TGTGCCAGCAGTCGTCGGGCAGATCCTACCGCTGAAGCTTTCTTT.

The chain joins TRBV7-8 to TRBJ1-4, with TRBD1 matching 8 bases. The ends lost 5 bases at V and 8 bases at J; junction bases unmatched: 4. This CDR3 contains 13 residues. Germline lookup yields CDR1 SGHVS and CDR2 FQNEAQ. The CDR3 region has the DNA TGTGCCAGCAGCGCGGGACAGGAAGAAAAACTGTTTTTT. Its translation is CASSAGQEEKLFF.

This clone was detected a few times. The chain carries TRBV6-5 and TRBJ2-6; D unresolved. Germline CDR1 is MNHEY and CDR2 is SVGAGI. This CDR3 has 15 residues. The V end was cut by 2 bases, the J end by 2 bases, with 7 bases between. CDR3 in amino acids: CASSYVIAGANVLTF. CDR3 DNA: TGTGCCAGCAGTTACGTGATTGCTGGGGCCAACGTCCTGACTTTC.

The chain is built from TRBV27 and TRBJ2-6; D may be TRBD2 (6 bases). Trimming took off 1 base at V and 2 bases at J, with 12 bases between the two ends. This CDR3 has 17 residues. CDR1 and CDR2 (germline): MNHEY, SMNVEV (reference sequence). The CDR3 here is CASSLFGGTAGANVLTF. In DNA, the CDR3 is TGTGCCAGCAGTTTATTTGGCGGGACGGCTGGGGCCAACGTCCTGACTTTC.

J is TRBJ2-1 and V is TRBV2, with 11 bases fitting TRBD1. CDR3 length: 16 amino acids. Trimming at V came to 7 bases and at J to 7 bases, leaving 12 bases not matched to a gene. Germline values: CDR1 SNHLY, CDR2 FYNNEI. The CDR3 sequence: CASTPMDRGRGNEQFF. CDR3 coding DNA: TGTGCCAGCACCCCAATGGACAGGGGGCGCGGAAATGAGCAGTTCTTC.

V usage is TRBV11-2 and J usage is TRBJ2-3, with D tentatively TRBD2 (6 bases). V was trimmed by 3 bases and J by 1 base, leaving 11 bases between them. CDR1 is SGHAT and CDR2 is FQNNGV in the germline V gene. The CDR3 runs to 15 residues. The CDR3 here is CASSFPQRGTDTQYF. CDR3 DNA sequence: TGTGCCAGCAGCTTTCCCCAGCGGGGCACAGATACGCAGTATTTT.

The chain joins TRBV6-5 to TRBJ2-2; TRBD1 might be the D (5 bases). Germline assignment: CDR1 MNHEY and CDR2 SVGAGI. The CDR3 has 14 amino acids. V gave up 2 bases and J gave up 6 bases, with 10 bases separating them. The CDR3 sequence: CASSYAGISGELFF. For the CDR3, the DNA is TGTGCCAGCAGTTACGCAGGGATATCCGGGGAGCTGTTTTTT.

In its sample, this clone was seen once. The rearrangement joins TRBV5-5 to TRBJ1-1, with TRBD1 as a possible D gene (5 bases). The CDR3 contains 14 residues. Trimming took 1 base from V and 1 from J, leaving 8 bases between them. The V gene's germline CDR1 is SGHKS and CDR2 YYEKEE (reference sequence). CDR3 sequence reads: CASSLTGRNTEAFF. In DNA, the CDR3 is TGTGCCAGCAGCTTGACAGGACGGAACACTGAAGCTTTCTTT.

This clone was seen a handful of times. The V and J genes are TRBV6-5 and TRBJ2-5; 11 bases line up with TRBD2. Germline assignment: CDR1 MNHEY and CDR2 SVGAGI. This CDR3 has 15 residues. Trimming at V came to 4 bases and at J to 5 bases, leaving 6 bases not matched to a gene. The CDR3 loop is CASSLLAGEAETQYF. The CDR3 DNA sequence: TGTGCCAGCAGTTTACTAGCGGGAGAAGCCGAGACCCAGTACTTC.

The chain links TRBV7-9 to TRBJ2-7, with a possible D match to TRBD1 (6 bases). This CDR3 is built from 16 residues. V lost 1 base, J lost 5 bases, and 18 bases lay in between. The germline V gene encodes CDR1 SEHNR and CDR2 FQNEAQ (reference sequence). CDR3 loop: CASSLVYGTISDEQYF. CDR3 DNA sequence: TGTGCCAGCAGCTTAGTTTACGGGACAATATCCGACGAGCAGTACTTC.

The V gene is TRBV27, the J gene TRBJ2-2, with TRBD2 matching 7 bases. CDR1 is MNHEY and CDR2 is SMNVEV in the germline V gene (reference sequence). V was clipped by 7 bases and J by 7 bases; unmatched bases: 9. This CDR3 has 14 amino acids. The chain's CDR3 is CASTLWGGSGELFF. CDR3 DNA sequence: TGTGCCAGCACCCTGTGGGGGGGTAGCGGGGAGCTGTTTTTT.

The gene calls are TRBV2 and TRBJ2-1; tentative D call: TRBD1 (6 bases). The germline V and J ends were trimmed by 5 bases and 5 bases, with 10 bases remaining between them. This CDR3 spans 13 amino acids. The germline gives CDR1 SNHLY, CDR2 FYNNEI. The CDR3 loop reads CASSWGQDNEQFF. The CDR3 DNA reads TGTGCCAGCAGTTGGGGACAAGACAATGAGCAGTTCTTC.

The chain recombines TRBV28 with TRBJ2-5; D tentatively reads TRBD1 or TRBD2 (6 bases each). CDR1 and CDR2 from the germline V gene are MDHEN and SYDVKM. This CDR3 contains 15 residues. Between the trimmed V and J ends, which lost 5 bases and 5 bases, there was a span of 18 bases. In nucleotides, the CDR3 is TGTGCCAGCAGTAGTTTAGGGGGAGGATCCGAGACCCAGTACTTC. Residues: CASSSLGGGSETQYF.

The chain joins TRBV10-3 to TRBJ2-2; D gene unclear. CDR3 length: 12 amino acids. Germline-derived CDR1 and CDR2 are ENHRY and SYGVKD. Trimming took off 0 bases at V and 7 bases at J, with 3 bases between the two ends. Here the CDR3 DNA reads TGTGCCATCAGTGAGTCAGGCGGGGAGCTGTTTTTT. It yields the protein CAISESGGELFF.

In this sample, this clone turned up once. The CDR3 here is CASSSLAGVLTDTQYF. In nucleotides, the CDR3 is TGTGCCAGCAGCTCACTAGCGGGAGTCTTGACAGATACGCAGTATTTT. This chain uses TRBV27 with TRBJ2-3; TRBD2 matches 11 bases. Germline assignment: CDR1 MNHEY and CDR2 SMNVEV (reference sequence). The CDR3 is 16 residues long. V was clipped by 6 bases and J by 3 bases; unmatched bases: 8.

The V gene is TRBV7-3, the J gene TRBJ2-1; the D is unclear. Per the germline V gene, CDR1 is SGHTA and CDR2 is FQGTGA. The ends were cut back, 4 bases at V and 8 bases at J, with 12 bases in the middle. CDR3 length: 13 residues. CDR3 sequence reads: CASSSVGRDEQFF. Here the CDR3 DNA reads TGTGCCAGCAGCTCGGTCGGTCGGGATGAGCAGTTCTTC.

With respect to this clone: Other DNA sequences in the sample encode the same CDR3. The CDR3 spells CASSWTGGTEAFF. The CDR3 DNA is TGTGCCAGCAGCTGGACAGGGGGCACTGAAGCTTTCTTT. The chain links TRBV7-3 to TRBJ1-1, with TRBD1 matching 10 bases. V was clipped by 4 bases and J by 4 bases; unmatched bases: 0. This CDR3 has 13 residues. Germline loops: CDR1 SGHTA, CDR2 FQGTGA.

This clone showed up many times. This chain connects TRBV4-1 to TRBJ2-3; a weak D match, TRBD2 (5 bases). Germline V gene data show CDR1 as MGHRA and CDR2 as YSYEKL. Trimming removed 3 bases at V and 0 bases at J, with 10 bases between. This CDR3 spans 15 amino acids. The CDR3: CASSQVLGSTDTQYF. The CDR3 DNA follows: TGCGCCAGCAGCCAGGTACTAGGTAGCACAGATACGCAGTATTTT.

The chain joins TRBV6-1 to TRBJ2-1; no definite D call. Germline CDR1 and CDR2: MNHNS and SASEGT. This CDR3 is 13 amino acids long. Trimming pared 5 bases from V and 2 bases from J, leaving 7 bases between. The CDR3 spells CASSFGPYNEQFF. The CDR3 coding sequence is TGTGCCAGCAGTTTTGGCCCCTACAATGAGCAGTTCTTC.